This passage covers 17 T cell receptor beta chains from one sample sequenced in a study of vaccination effects on CD4 cells after COVID-19 (dated by TCRdb to between 2021 and 2022). Antigen specificity for these receptors is unknown. Library construction relied on the immunoSEQ multiplex PCR assay. Sourced from immuneACCESS, this table was stored by TCRdb with only in-frame sequences that have V and J called. A share of the clones is absent; for the studies checked, an unresolved V gene accounts for under half, and the remainder has no known explanation. The sample has around 25,000 clones on record, about three quarters of them singletons. Roughly 5% of the sample is held by the ten biggest clonotypes. In the ViraFEST assay, PBMC were stimulated with viral peptide pools, and TCR sequencing was then used to find antigen-specific CD4+ T cell clonotypes based on their expansion. After more than nine days of culture, CD4+ T cells were isolated with the EasySep CD4+ T cell isolation kit. None of the healthy vaccine recipients had a prior SARS-CoV-2 infection, which was confirmed by nucleocapsid antibody tests that came back negative both before and after vaccination.

The sequences come from CD4+ T cells from PBMCs cultured with SARS-CoV-2 spike peptides, collected before COVID-19 vaccination. The cell subset or site label on this specimen signifies: SARS-CoV-2 spike overlapping peptide pool stimulation. The receptors were gathered from a human donor who received a COVID-19 vaccine.

The V and J genes are TRBV7-6 and TRBJ2-7; the D call may be TRBD1 or TRBD2 (5 bases each). V was cut by 2 bases and J by 1 base, with 9 bases left in between. The germline V gene has CDR1 SGHVS and CDR2 FNYEAQ. This CDR3 region has 14 residues. The CDR3 region has the DNA TGTGCCAGCAGCTTAAGTGAGGGGTCCTACGAGCAGTACTTC. Amino acid sequence: CASSLSEGSYEQYF.

This clone has more than one count but fewer than ten. The CDR3 bases are TGTGCCAGCAGCCAAGATCGACTCGGGACAGAGGCAATTTGGCAGTTCTTC. Amino acid sequence: CASSQDRLGTEAIWQFF. This sequence joins TRBV4-2 and TRBJ2-1; the match to TRBD1 covers 7 bases. The germline CDR1 and CDR2 sequences are LGHNA and YNFKEQ. V shed 0 bases and J 12 bases; nucleotides not matched to a gene: 17. This CDR3 is 17 amino acids long.

This chain uses TRBV7-6 with TRBJ2-3; TRBD1 matches 10 bases. Germline assignment: CDR1 SGHVS and CDR2 FNYEAQ. The ends lost 0 bases at V and 4 bases at J; junction bases unmatched: 16. This CDR3 is 20 amino acids long. CDR3 sequence: CASSLAPTTGGFSVADTQYF. DNA for the CDR3: TGTGCCAGCAGCTTAGCTCCCACGACAGGGGGCTTTTCGGTTGCAGATACGCAGTATTTT.

The CDR3 protein is CASANGPPLHF. CDR3 nucleotides: TGTGCCAGCGCTAACGGTCCACCCCTCCACTTT. The V and J genes are TRBV7-8 and TRBJ1-6; no clear D. The CDR3 runs to 11 residues. V lost 8 bases to trimming and J lost 11 bases, with 10 bases between them. The germline V gene encodes CDR1 SGHVS and CDR2 FQNEAQ. The entire variable domain, with the rest obtained from reference TRBV7-8 and TRBJ1-6, is as follows: GAGVSQSPRYKVAKRGQDVALRCDPISGHVSLFWYQQALGQGPEFLTYFQNEAQLDKSGLPSDRFFAERPEGSVSTLKIQRTQQEDSAVYLCASANGPPLHFGNGTRLTVT.

This clone was seen a few times. The gene calls are TRBV19 and TRBJ2-7; possibly TRBD1 for D (8 bases). Trimming took off 6 bases at V and 6 bases at J, with 24 bases between the two ends. The length of the CDR3 is 16 residues. Germline loops: CDR1 LNHDA, CDR2 SQIVND (reference sequence). The CDR3 coding sequence is TGTGCCAGTAGCCTGAGCCACAGGGGGAGGGGGGGCGAGCAGTACTTC. This codes for CASSLSHRGRGGEQYF.

The rearrangement uses TRBV9 and TRBJ2-3; no clear D. The germline CDR1 and CDR2 sequences are SGDLS and YYNGEE. The CDR3 sequence is 16 residues long. Trimming stripped 3 bases from V and 0 bases from J, with 14 bases between. CDR3 bases: TGTGCCAGCAGCGAAAGACCAGACTCTAGCACAGATACGCAGTATTTT. Protein: CASSERPDSSTDTQYF.

The genes are TRBV2 and TRBJ1-2, with D possibly matching TRBD1 (5 bases). Germline lookup yields CDR1 SNHLY and CDR2 FYNNEI. The CDR3 extends over 13 amino acids. The germline V and J ends were trimmed by 2 bases and 5 bases, with 9 bases remaining between them. CDR3 DNA sequence: TGTGCCAGCAGTGAACAGGGTGAATATGGCTACACCTTC. This sequence encodes CASSEQGEYGYTF.

The gene calls are TRBV11-2 and TRBJ2-6; TRBD1 matches 8 bases. There are 17 residues in the CDR3. Per the germline V gene, CDR1 is SGHAT and CDR2 is FQNNGV. V gave up 5 bases and J gave up 2 bases; unmatched junction bases: 8. The CDR3 sequence: CASSLGQGNPGANVLTF. CDR3 sequence (DNA): TGTGCCAGCAGCCTCGGACAGGGTAATCCTGGGGCCAACGTCCTGACTTTC.

For the CDR3, the DNA is TGTGCCAGCAGTTTGATCGGTTATGGCAATCAGCCCCAGCATTTT. Protein product: CASSLIGYGNQPQHF. This chain connects TRBV28 to TRBJ1-5; D gene unclear. The CDR3 is 15 amino acids. Germline CDR1 reads MDHEN; CDR2 reads SYDVKM. The germline V and J ends were trimmed by 3 bases and 2 bases, with 11 bases remaining between them.

The V call is TRBV7-2, the J call TRBJ2-3; possible D gene TRBD1, 6 bases. V was clipped by 6 bases and J by 0 bases, with 10 bases between them. The germline V gene encodes CDR1 SGHTA and CDR2 FQGNSA. The CDR3 sequence is 14 residues long. The CDR3 is CASRKGQSTDTQYF. CDR3 nucleotides: TGTGCCAGCAGAAAAGGACAGAGCACAGATACGCAGTATTTT.

This chain connects TRBV18 to TRBJ2-1; D is unresolved. Germline loops: CDR1 KGHSH, CDR2 LQKENI. Trimming cost V 2 bases and J 4 bases, with 9 bases left between them. The CDR3 consists of 14 residues. The CDR3 protein is CASSPIQTYNEQFF. In nucleotides, the CDR3 is TGTGCCAGCTCACCAATCCAGACGTACAATGAGCAGTTCTTC.

The chain couples TRBV15 to TRBJ1-1; tentatively, D is TRBD1 (6 bases). CDR1 is LNHNV, CDR2 YYDKDF, per germline (reference sequence). V dropped 5 bases and J dropped 2 bases, with 9 bases sitting between them. The CDR3 runs 13 residues. DNA for the CDR3: TGTGCCACCAGCCAAGGGACAAACACTGAAGCTTTCTTT. Its protein product is CATSQGTNTEAFF.

The CDR3 sequence: CASSHRGRETQYF. The CDR3 DNA sequence: TGTGCCAGCAGCCACAGGGGCAGGGAGACCCAGTACTTC. The chain joins TRBV27 to TRBJ2-5, with 7 bases aligning to TRBD1. In germline, CDR1 is MNHEY, CDR2 SMNVEV (reference sequence). This CDR3 is 13 amino acids long. Losses at the gene ends were 6 bases for V and 5 bases for J; bases not matched to a gene: 6.

The chain carries TRBV7-9 and TRBJ2-5, with a tentative D call TRBD2 (5 bases). V lost 1 base and J 5 bases, leaving 17 bases between the germline ends. Per the germline V gene, CDR1 is SEHNR and CDR2 is FQNEAQ (reference sequence). This CDR3 spans 16 amino acids. Here the CDR3 reads CASSLERAVDGETQYF. Here the CDR3 DNA reads TGTGCCAGCAGCTTAGAGAGAGCGGTCGACGGGGAGACCCAGTACTTC.

This chain connects TRBV5-1 to TRBJ1-1; D possibly corresponds to TRBD1 (5 bases). V shed 0 bases and J shed 0 bases, with 15 bases lying between them. Germline-derived CDR1 and CDR2 are SGHRS and YFSETQ. The CDR3 is 17 residues long. This CDR3 is CASSLAVDSTLNTEAFF. The CDR3 nucleotides read TGCGCCAGCAGCTTGGCGGTAGACAGTACACTGAACACTGAAGCTTTCTTT.

The chain combines TRBV11-3 with TRBJ2-1, with TRBD2 as a possible D gene (5 bases). V was trimmed by 4 bases and J by 6 bases, leaving 16 bases between them. CDR3 length equals 15 residues. Per the germline V gene, CDR1 is SGHNT and CDR2 is YENEEA. In DNA form, the CDR3 reads TGTGCCAGCAGCTCGGGCCCAGGAGGAATCAATGAGCAGTTCTTC. Protein product: CASSSGPGGINEQFF. The variable domain in full, completed from reference TRBV11-3 and TRBJ2-1, reads EAGVVQSPRYKIIEKKQPVAFWCNPISGHNTLYWYLQNLGQGPELLIRYENEEAVDDSQLPKDRFSAERLKGVDSTLKIQPAELGDSAVYLCASSSGPGGINEQFFGPGTRLTVL.

The genes are TRBV18 and TRBJ1-2; TRBD1 matches at 9 bases. Per germline, CDR1 KGHSH and CDR2 LQKENI. V lost 3 bases and J lost 2; bases outside the gene matches: 7. The CDR3 length is 16 residues. CDR3 DNA sequence: TGTGCCAGCTCACCCCCGGGACAGGGACAAAACTATGGCTACACCTTC. Protein sequence: CASSPPGQGQNYGYTF.